This T cell receptor (beta chain) was observed in a study of shared clonotypes between healthy human individuals. CDR3 length equals 15 residues. The germline gives CDR1 SEHNR, CDR2 FQNEAQ (reference sequence). After removal of 7 bases from V and 0 bases from J, the junction contained 3 bases not matched to a gene. This clone is a singleton in its sample. Only in-frame clones appear in the TCRdb table, and some are missing; sequencing was by immunoSEQ multiplex PCR. Counted here are 2 million to 2.5 million clones, just over 90% occurring once; the ten biggest clones make up around 0.4%. The source of this sequence is a man between 18 and 29 years old in good health. Some clones in this sample may be carry-over from other donors' samples. Sequencing was performed on naive CD4+ T cells from PBMCs. Specified subset: CD45RA+ positively selected. V and J are TRBV7-9 and TRBJ2-6, with 7 bases identical to TRBD2. This CDR3 is CASTWGGSGANVLTF. CDR3 bases: TGTGCCAGCACCTGGGGGGGCTCTGGGGCCAACGTCCTGACTTTC.